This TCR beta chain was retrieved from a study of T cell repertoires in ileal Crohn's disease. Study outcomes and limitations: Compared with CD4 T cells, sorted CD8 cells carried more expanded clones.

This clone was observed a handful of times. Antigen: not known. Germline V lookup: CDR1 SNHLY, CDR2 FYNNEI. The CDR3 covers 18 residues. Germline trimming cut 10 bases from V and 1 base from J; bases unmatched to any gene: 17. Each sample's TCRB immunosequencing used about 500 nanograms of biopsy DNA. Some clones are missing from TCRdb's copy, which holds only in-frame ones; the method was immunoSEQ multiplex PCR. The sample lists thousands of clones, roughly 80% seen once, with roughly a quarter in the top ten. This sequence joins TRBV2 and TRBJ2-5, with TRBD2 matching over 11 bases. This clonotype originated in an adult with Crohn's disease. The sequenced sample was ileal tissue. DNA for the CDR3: TGTGCCATCCTTAAGTCACTAGCGGGAGATAGGAGCCAAGAGACCCAGTACTTC. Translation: CAILKSLAGDRSQETQYF.